This is a list of T cell receptor beta chains from one sample in a study of cytomegalovirus exposure and HLA in healthy donors. The protocol was immunoSEQ multiplex PCR, while the TCRdb copy is restricted to in-frame clones and leaves out a portion. The table includes more than 150,000 clones, 81% detected once. Sequencing input: PBMCs. Receptors originate from a woman younger than 35 in good health and CMV-seropositive. Each CDR3 is given with its conserved first and last residue. D genes are given only for firm matches.

d_call | j_call | v_call | cdr3_nt | cdr3_aa
TRBD2 | TRBJ2-7 | TRBV30 | TGTGCCTGGGGGACTAGCGGGAGCTCCTACGAGCAGTACTTC | CAWGTSGSSYEQYF
NA | TRBJ2-3 | TRBV15 | TGTGCCACCAGCAGAAGAGGGTCTAGCACAGATACGCAGTATTTT | CATSRRGSSTDTQYF
TRBD1 | TRBJ1-5 | TRBV4-1 | TGCGCCAGCAGCCAACAGGGGGCGAATCAGCCCCAGCATTTT | CASSQQGANQPQHF
TRBD2 | TRBJ2-5 | TRBV2 | TGTGCCAGCATGCCGGGACTAGCGATGGAGACCCAGTACTTC | CASMPGLAMETQYF
NA | TRBJ1-2 | TRBV9 | TGTGCCAGCAGCTATAGACAGGTAGTCTATGGCTACACCTTC | CASSYRQVVYGYTF
NA | TRBJ1-6 | TRBV25-1 | TGTGCCAGCAGTGCCTTGACAGGAGGCGATTACCATTCACCCCTCCACTTT | CASSALTGGDYHSPLHF
NA | TRBJ1-5 | TRBV19 | TGTGCCAGTAGTATCCCGATCCGGCGGGTTCAGCCCCAGCATTTT | CASSIPIRRVQPQHF
NA | TRBJ1-5 | TRBV12-1 | TGTGCCCCGGGACAGGGGGATCAGCCCCAGCATTTT | CAPGQGDQPQHF
NA | TRBJ2-5 | TRBV27 | TGTGCCAGCAGTTCGGACAGATTCGGGTGGGAGACCCAGTACTTC | CASSSDRFGWETQYF
TRBD2 | TRBJ2-5 | TRBV5-1 | TGCGCCAGCAGCTTGGAGGGCCTAGCGGGGGCCCAGGTTGAGACCCAGTACTTC | CASSLEGLAGAQVETQYF
TRBD1 | TRBJ2-7 | TRBV12-5 | TGTGCTAGTGGGACAGGGAGTCGCTACGAGCAGTACTTC | CASGTGSRYEQYF
TRBD2 | TRBJ2-6 | TRBV5-1 | TGCGCCAGCAGCTTGGGAATAGCGGGGACCGGGGCCAACGTCCTGACTTTC | CASSLGIAGTGANVLTF
TRBD1 | TRBJ1-3 | TRBV11-2 | TGTGCCAGCAGCACCCGGACAGGCTCTGGAAACACCATATATTTT | CASSTRTGSGNTIYF